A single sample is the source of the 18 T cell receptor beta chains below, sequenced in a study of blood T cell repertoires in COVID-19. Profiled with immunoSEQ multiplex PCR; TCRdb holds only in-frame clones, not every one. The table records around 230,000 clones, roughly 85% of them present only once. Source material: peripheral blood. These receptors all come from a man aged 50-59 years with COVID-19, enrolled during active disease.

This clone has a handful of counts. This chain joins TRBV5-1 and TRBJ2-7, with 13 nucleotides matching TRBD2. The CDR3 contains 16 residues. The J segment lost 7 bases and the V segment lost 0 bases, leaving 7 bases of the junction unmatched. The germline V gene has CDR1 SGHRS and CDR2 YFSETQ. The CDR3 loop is CASSLGTSGGVWEQYF. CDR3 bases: TGCGCCAGCAGCTTGGGGACTAGCGGGGGAGTCTGGGAGCAGTACTTC. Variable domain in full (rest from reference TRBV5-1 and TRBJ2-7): KAGVTQTPRYLIKTRGQQVTLSCSPISGHRSVSWYQQTPGQGLQFLFEYFSETQRNKGNFPGRFSGRQFSNSRSEMNVSTLELGDSALYLCASSLGTSGGVWEQYFGPGTRLTVT.

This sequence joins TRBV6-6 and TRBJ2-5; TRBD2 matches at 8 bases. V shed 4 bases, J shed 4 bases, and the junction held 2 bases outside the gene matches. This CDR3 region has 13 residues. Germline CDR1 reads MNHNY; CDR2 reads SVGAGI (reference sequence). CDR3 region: CASSSGTRETQYF. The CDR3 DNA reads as TGTGCCAGCAGTTCCGGGACTAGAGAGACCCAGTACTTC.

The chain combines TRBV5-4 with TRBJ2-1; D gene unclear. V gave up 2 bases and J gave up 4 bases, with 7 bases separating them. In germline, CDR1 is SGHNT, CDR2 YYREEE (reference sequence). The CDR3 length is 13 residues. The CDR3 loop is CASSFTEYNEQFF. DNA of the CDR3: TGTGCCAGCAGCTTTACAGAATACAATGAGCAGTTCTTC.

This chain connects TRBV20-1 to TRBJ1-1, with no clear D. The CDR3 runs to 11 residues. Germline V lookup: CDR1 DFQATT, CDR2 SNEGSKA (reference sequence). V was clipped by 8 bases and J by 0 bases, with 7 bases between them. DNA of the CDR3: TGCAGTCCAAAAATGAACACTGAAGCTTTCTTT. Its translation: CSPKMNTEAFF.

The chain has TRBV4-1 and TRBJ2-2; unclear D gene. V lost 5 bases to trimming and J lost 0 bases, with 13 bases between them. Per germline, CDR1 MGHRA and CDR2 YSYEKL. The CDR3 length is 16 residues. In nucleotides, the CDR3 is TGCGCCAGCAGCTCAAGACACGCTGCGAACACCGGGGAGCTGTTTTTT. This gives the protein CASSSRHAANTGELFF.

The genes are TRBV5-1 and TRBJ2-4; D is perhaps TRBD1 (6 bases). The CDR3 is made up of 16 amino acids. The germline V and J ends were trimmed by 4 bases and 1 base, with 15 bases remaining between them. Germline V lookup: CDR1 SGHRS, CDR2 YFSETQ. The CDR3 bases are TGCGCCAGCAGCCCGAGGGCAGGGGCGGCCAAAAACATTCAGTACTTC. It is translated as CASSPRAGAAKNIQYF.

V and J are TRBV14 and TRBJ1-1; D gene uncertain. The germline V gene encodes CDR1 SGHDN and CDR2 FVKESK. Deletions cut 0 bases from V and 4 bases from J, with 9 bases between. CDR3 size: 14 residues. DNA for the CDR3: TGTGCCAGCAGCCAAGATCCGGGGAGCACTGAAGCTTTCTTT. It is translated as CASSQDPGSTEAFF. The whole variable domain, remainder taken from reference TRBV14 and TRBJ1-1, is EAGVTQFPSHSVIEKGQTVTLRCDPISGHDNLYWYRRVMGKEIKFLLHFVKESKQDESGMPNNRFLAERTGGTYSTLKVQPAELEDSGVYFCASSQDPGSTEAFFGQGTRLTVV.

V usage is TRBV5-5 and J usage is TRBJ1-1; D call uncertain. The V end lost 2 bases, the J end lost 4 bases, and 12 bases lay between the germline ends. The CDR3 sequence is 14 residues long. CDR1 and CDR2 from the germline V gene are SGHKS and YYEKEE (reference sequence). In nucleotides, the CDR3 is TGTGCCAGCAGCTTAAACAGTCGTTTCACTGAAGCTTTCTTT. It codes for CASSLNSRFTEAFF.

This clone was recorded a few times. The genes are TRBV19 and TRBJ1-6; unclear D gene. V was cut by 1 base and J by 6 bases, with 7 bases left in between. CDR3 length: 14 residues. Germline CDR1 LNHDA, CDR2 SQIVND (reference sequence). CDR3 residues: CASSIGYGNSPLHF. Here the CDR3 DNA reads TGTGCCAGTAGTATAGGATACGGTAATTCACCCCTCCACTTT.

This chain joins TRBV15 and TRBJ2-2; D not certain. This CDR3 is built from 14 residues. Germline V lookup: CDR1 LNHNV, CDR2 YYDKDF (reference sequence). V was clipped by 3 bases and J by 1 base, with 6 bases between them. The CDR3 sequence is CATSSPQNTGELFF. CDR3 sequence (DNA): TGTGCCACCAGCAGTCCACAGAACACCGGGGAGCTGTTTTTT.

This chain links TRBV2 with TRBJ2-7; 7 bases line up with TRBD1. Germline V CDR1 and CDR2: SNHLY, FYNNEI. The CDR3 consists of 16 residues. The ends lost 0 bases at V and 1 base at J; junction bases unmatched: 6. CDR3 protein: CASSEARGQQSYEQYF. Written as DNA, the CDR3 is TGTGCCAGCAGTGAAGCGAGGGGACAGCAGTCCTACGAGCAGTACTTC.

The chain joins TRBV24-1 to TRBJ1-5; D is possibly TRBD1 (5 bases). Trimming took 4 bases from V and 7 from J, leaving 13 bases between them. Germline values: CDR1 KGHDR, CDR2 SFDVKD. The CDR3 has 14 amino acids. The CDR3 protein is CATSEARVGQPQHF. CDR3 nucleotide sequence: TGTGCCACCAGTGAAGCCAGGGTAGGACAGCCCCAGCATTTT.

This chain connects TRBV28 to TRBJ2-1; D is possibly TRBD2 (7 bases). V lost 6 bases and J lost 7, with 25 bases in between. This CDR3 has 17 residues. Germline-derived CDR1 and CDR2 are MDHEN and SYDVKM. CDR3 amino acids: CASSPWDTTSRGNEQFF. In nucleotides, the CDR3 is TGTGCCAGCAGCCCTTGGGACACGACTAGCAGGGGAAATGAGCAGTTCTTC. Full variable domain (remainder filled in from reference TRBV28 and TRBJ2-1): DVKVTQSSRYLVKRTGEKVFLECVQDMDHENMFWYRQDPGLGLRLIYFSYDVKMKEKGDIPEGYSVSREKKERFSLILESASTNQTSMYLCASSPWDTTSRGNEQFFGPGTRLTVL.

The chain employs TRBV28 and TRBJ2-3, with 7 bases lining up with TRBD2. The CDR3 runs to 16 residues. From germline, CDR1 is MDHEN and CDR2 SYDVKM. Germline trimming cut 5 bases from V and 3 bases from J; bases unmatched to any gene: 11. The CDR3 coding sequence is TGTGCCAGCAGTCTTATTGGGGCGGGGGTAACAGATACGCAGTATTTT. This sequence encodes CASSLIGAGVTDTQYF.

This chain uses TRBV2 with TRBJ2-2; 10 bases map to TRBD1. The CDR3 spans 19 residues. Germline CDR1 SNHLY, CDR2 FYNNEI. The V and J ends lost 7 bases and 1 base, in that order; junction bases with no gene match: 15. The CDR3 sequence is CASNIDRDRGILNTGELFF. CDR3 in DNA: TGTGCCAGCAATATTGATCGGGACAGGGGAATACTGAACACCGGGGAGCTGTTTTTT.

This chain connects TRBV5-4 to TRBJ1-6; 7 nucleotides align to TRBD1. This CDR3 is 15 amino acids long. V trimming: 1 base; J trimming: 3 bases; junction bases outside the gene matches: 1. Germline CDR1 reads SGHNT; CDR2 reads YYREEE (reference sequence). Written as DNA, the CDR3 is TGTGCCAGCAGCTTGCAGGGGGGCTATAATTCACCCCTCCACTTT. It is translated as CASSLQGGYNSPLHF.

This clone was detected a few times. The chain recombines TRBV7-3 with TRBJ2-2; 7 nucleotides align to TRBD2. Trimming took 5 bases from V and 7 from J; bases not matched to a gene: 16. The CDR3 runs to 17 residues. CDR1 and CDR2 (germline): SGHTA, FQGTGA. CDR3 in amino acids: CASSTIPTSMIDGELFF. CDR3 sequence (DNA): TGTGCCAGCAGCACCATCCCGACTAGCATGATAGACGGGGAGCTGTTTTTT.

This CDR3 is CASSLEDRAVFF. CDR3 DNA: TGTGCCAGCAGTTTAGAGGACAGGGCAGTGTTCTTC. The chain joins TRBV12-3 or TRBV12-4 to TRBJ2-1; 8 positions match TRBD1. The CDR3 sequence is 12 residues long. After removal of 1 base from V and 15 bases from J, the junction contained 5 bases not matched to a gene.